Sequencing of this T cell receptor (beta chain) was carried out in a study of blood T cell repertoires in COVID-19. On the study more broadly: Material from acute and convalescent COVID-19 was sourced from the United States, Italy and Spain. PBMCs, B-cell-depleted T cells, or T cells were the source of the cDNA or gDNA that made up the material.

How the authors handled the data: Estimation of nucleated cell counts was performed using reference gene primer amplification. Method: immunoSEQ multiplex PCR; TCRdb's copy keeps in-frame clones and lacks some. The V and J calls and clone size are taken from that table; D and trimming were inferred from the DNA. Among approximately 220,000 clones listed, approximately 80% were seen once. The receptor's source is a woman aged 40-49 years with acute COVID-19. Sequencing was performed on PBMCs or T cells enriched from blood (not recorded which).

The CDR3 reads CASSPAGAGNPGYTF. The CDR3 DNA reads TGTGCCAGCTCACCGGCGGGGGCAGGCAATCCTGGCTACACCTTC. V is TRBV18 and J is TRBJ1-2, with D tentatively TRBD1 (6 bases). V dropped 3 bases and J dropped 7 bases, with 18 bases sitting between them. Germline values: CDR1 KGHSH, CDR2 LQKENI. The CDR3 loop spans 15 amino acids. Looking up the rest from reference TRBV18 and TRBJ1-2 gives the full variable domain: NAGVMQNPRHLVRRRGQEARLRCSPMKGHSHVYWYRQLPEEGLKFMVYLQKENIIDESGMPKERFSAEFPKEGPSILRIQQVVRGDSAAYFCASSPAGAGNPGYTFGSGTRLTVV.